The clone carrying this T cell receptor beta chain was seen once. The data derive from a study of chemoradiotherapy in HPV16-positive cancers. Deletions cut 3 bases from V and 2 bases from J, with 14 bases between. The germline CDR1 and CDR2 sequences are MDHEN and SYDVKM. The CDR3 covers 15 residues. The repertoire was sequenced with immunoSEQ multiplex PCR; TCRdb's copy has only in-frame clones and lacks some. The sample lists 1,000 to 1,500 clones, roughly 89% occurring once. This sequence originates from a human donor with HPV-associated anogenital cancer. The input for sequencing was tumor tissue, taken from a patient who underwent chemoradiotherapy. The chain employs TRBV28 and TRBJ2-7, with a weak D call TRBD1 (5 bases). CDR3 nucleotides: TGTGCCAGCAGTTTTGGCCAGGGTTCGACCTACGAGCAGTACTTC. This sequence encodes CASSFGQGSTYEQYF. Complete variable domain (other parts from reference TRBV28 and TRBJ2-7): DVKVTQSSRYLVKRTGEKVFLECVQDMDHENMFWYRQDPGLGLRLIYFSYDVKMKEKGDIPEGYSVSREKKERFSLILESASTNQTSMYLCASSFGQGSTYEQYFGPGTRLTVT.